This TCR beta chain is drawn from a study of blood T cell repertoires in COVID-19. Looking at the study overall: From T cells, B-cell-depleted T cells, or PBMCs came the material, which was cDNA or gDNA.

Clones were read by immunoSEQ multiplex PCR, and TCRdb kept only the in-frame ones, dropping some. The repertoire consists of 240,000 or so clones, with approximately 86% occurring once and the leading ten covering approximately 3.5%. Germline V CDR1 and CDR2: LNHDA, SQIVND (reference sequence). V shed 3 bases and J 7 bases; nucleotides not matched to a gene: 8. The length of the CDR3 is 15 residues. This chain connects TRBV19 to TRBJ2-1; 8 positions match TRBD2. Source material: PBMCs or T cells enriched from blood (not recorded which). The receptor's source is a woman aged 35 to 49 with acute COVID-19. CDR3 in DNA: TGTGCCAGTAGTATGCGAGCGGGAGTGCTAAATGAGCAGTTCTTC. Protein sequence: CASSMRAGVLNEQFF.